This paragraph reports one TCR beta chain. Its antigen is not known. The protocol was immunoSEQ multiplex PCR, while the TCRdb copy is restricted to in-frame clones and leaves out a portion. The table records more than 65,000 clones, over 60% of them present only once. The data were taken from a study of OX40 agonist ivuxolimab in advanced cancers. Overall study context: The patients' treatment was ivuxolimab, an agonistic anti-OX40 (CD134) antibody.

The sampling schedule covered blood at baseline, cycle 4 day 1, and cycle 7 day 1. V was clipped by 4 bases and J by 0 bases; unmatched bases: 6. Germline CDR1 and CDR2: SGHNT and YYREEE (reference sequence). The CDR3 totals 17 residues. General observations from the study: Those patients achieving a partial response at 0.1-3.0 mg/kg showed among the lowest clonal expansion.

The sample in question was CD4+ or CD8+ T cells sorted from blood, obtained in a trial of the OX40 agonist ivuxolimab. This clonotype was obtained from an adult with an advanced solid tumor such as melanoma, head and neck, liver or kidney cancer. The rearrangement joins TRBV5-4 to TRBJ1-4; 10 nucleotides align to TRBD1. CDR3 protein: CASSPDRGPATNEKLFF. As DNA, the CDR3 is TGTGCCAGCAGCCCCGACAGGGGGCCCGCAACTAATGAAAAACTGTTTTTT.